The rows below give T cell receptor beta chains drawn from one sample of a study of blood T cell repertoires in COVID-19. TCRdb keeps only in-frame clones here, not all; method: immunoSEQ multiplex PCR. This repertoire shows tens of thousands of clones, 70% to 75% found once; its top ten account for less than 7.5%. The sample taken for sequencing was peripheral blood. The receptors come from a man aged 45-65 years with active or convalescent COVID-19. Each CDR3 is given with its conserved first and last residue. The D gene is left open where the match is weak. Clone size is not always given. Where it is, it says once, few, many or a class for expanded clones.

CASSYSTGGRYGYTF | TGTGCCAGCAGTTACTCGACGGGGGGCCGGTATGGCTACACCTTC | TRBJ1-2 | NA | NA | TRBV6-2/TRBV6-3
CASSPGLAGFQETQYF | TGTGCCAGCAGTCCCGGACTAGCGGGCTTTCAAGAGACCCAGTACTTC | TRBJ2-5 | NA | TRBD2 | TRBV7-6
CASSYAVAPSTDTQYF | TGTGCCAGCAGTTATGCCGTAGCCCCTAGCACAGATACGCAGTATTTT | TRBJ2-3 | NA | NA | TRBV6-5
CASSYREDGPQHF | TGTGCCAGCAGTTATAGGGAGGATGGGCCCCAGCATTTT | TRBJ1-5 | NA | NA | TRBV12-3/TRBV12-4
CASGETGRNQPQHF | TGTGCCAGCGGGGAGACAGGGAGGAATCAGCCCCAGCATTTT | TRBJ1-5 | NA | TRBD1 | TRBV6-6
CASSPGTATYEQYF | TGCGCCAGCAGCCCCGGGACAGCAACCTACGAGCAGTACTTC | TRBJ2-7 | NA | TRBD1 | TRBV5-1
CATSQGRGYGYTF | TGTGCCACCAGTCAGGGGAGGGGTTATGGCTACACCTTC | TRBJ1-2 | NA | NA | TRBV24-1
CAWRVGRGCTDTQYF | TGTGCCTGGAGAGTTGGACGGGGGTGCACAGATACGCAGTATTTT | TRBJ2-3 | NA | NA | TRBV30
CASSLERGGEGETQYF | TGTGCCAGCAGCTTGGAGCGAGGGGGAGAGGGAGAGACCCAGTACTTC | TRBJ2-5 | NA | NA | TRBV5-6
CASSQHDGGETEAFF | TGTGCCAGCAGCCAGCACGACGGGGGAGAGACTGAAGCTTTCTTT | TRBJ1-1 | NA | NA | TRBV7-6
CASKHPAGPSEQYF | TGTGCCAGTAAACACCCGGCGGGCCCCTCCGAGCAGTACTTC | TRBJ2-7 | NA | NA | TRBV11-1
CASSSGRGSSYEQYF | TGTGCCAGCAGCAGCGGGCGAGGTAGCTCCTACGAGCAGTACTTC | TRBJ2-7 | NA | NA | TRBV11-2
CASSHRGANTGELFF | TGCGCCAGCAGTCACAGGGGGGCCAACACCGGGGAGCTGTTTTTT | TRBJ2-2 | NA | TRBD1 | TRBV10-2
CAWSVGTGGSDEQYF | TGTGCCTGGAGTGTCGGCACAGGGGGCAGTGACGAGCAGTACTTC | TRBJ2-7 | NA | TRBD1 | TRBV30
CASSADGTGSEKLFF | TGTGCCAGCAGCGCCGACGGGACAGGGAGCGAAAAACTGTTTTTT | TRBJ1-4 | NA | TRBD1 | TRBV9
CAWSVQVNEKLFF | TGTGCCTGGAGTGTACAGGTCAATGAAAAACTGTTTTTT | TRBJ1-4 | NA | NA | TRBV30
CASSQSAATRGSMETQYF | TGCGCCAGCAGCCAAAGTGCAGCGACAAGGGGTTCAATGGAGACCCAGTACTTC | TRBJ2-5 | few | NA | TRBV4-1
CAAREEGDRDVEQYF | TGTGCCGCACGGGAAGAAGGAGACAGGGATGTCGAGCAGTACTTC | TRBJ2-7 | NA | TRBD1 | TRBV28
CASSRDRGHEQYF | TGTGCCAGCAGTAGGGACAGGGGCCACGAGCAGTACTTC | TRBJ2-7 | NA | TRBD1 | TRBV6-5
CASSQTGISYNEQFF | TGTGCCAGCAGCCAAACCGGAATTAGCTATAATGAGCAGTTCTTC | TRBJ2-1 | NA | NA | TRBV14
CASSQGFNTEAFF | TGTGCCAGCTCACAGGGGTTTAACACTGAAGCTTTCTTT | TRBJ1-1 | few | NA | TRBV18
CASSRQGRETQYF | TGTGCCAGCAGTCGACAGGGAAGAGAGACCCAGTACTTC | TRBJ2-5 | NA | TRBD1 | TRBV27